Detailed here is one T cell receptor (beta chain). The clone's antigen remains unknown. No much larger clonotype is one base removed from it; base qualities were not supplied. The intended sense of this specimen's time point label: peripheral blood 6 weeks after treatment start. A total of around 30 patients with locally advanced or metastatic urothelial carcinoma, treated at Memorial Sloan Kettering on a trial protocol, made up the cohort. Peripheral blood mononuclear cells were collected from each patient pretreatment and during treatment, giving between 1 and 8 total time points per patient. The Qiagen DNeasy Blood extraction kit was used to purify genomic DNA from total PBMCs and tumor samples. Collected pretreatment and during treatment, PBMCs were isolated and stored as previously described. The CDR3, cysteine through phenylalanine, is 13 amino acids long. Only the CDR3 portion is preserved as DNA: 39 bases, with reading frame beginning at the first base. CDR1 and CDR2, per the germline V gene (reference sequence), are SEHNR and FQNEAQ. The trim is 8 bases for V and 4 bases for J, with a gap of 15 bases between the germline ends.

The data were obtained in a study of PD-L1 blockade in urothelial cancer (dated by TCRdb to between 2016 and 2019). With respect to the entire study: All patients started therapy in the mid-2010s and received atezolizumab 1,200 mg intravenously every 3 weeks. Durable clinical benefit meant progression-free survival longer than 6 months, and TCR features were also tested against progression-free and overall survival. The study was an exploratory multi-omic analysis of somatic, immune and clinical correlates of response to PD-L1 blockade with atezolizumab in urothelial cancer. Under 30 patients had pretreatment blood TCR-seq, about 25 had at least one posttreatment blood collection, and about 25 had tumor TCR-seq. Blood samples were analyzed at two time points: 3 weeks after treatment start (second dose) and 6 weeks after treatment start. An ECOG performance status of 0 or 1 was recorded for the patients, and 0 to 3 prior chemotherapy regimens had been received by the patients. In the same patients, pretreatment tumors underwent whole exome sequencing and RNA sequencing in addition to TCR sequencing. About 85% of the 29 patients were males with bladder-origin urothelial cancer, and about 65% of the 29 reported a prior smoking history. Blood samples yielded a median of approximately 150,000 T cells and roughly 83,000 unique TCRs, with median clonality roughly 0.084. Nine patients reached durable clinical benefit, while 20 patients did not. Pretreatment tumor samples and matched peripheral blood, collected serially before and after atezolizumab treatment, underwent TCR sequencing. General conclusions and limits of the study: Because of the small sample size (n of about 30) and the many exploratory analyses performed, the results are intended to be regarded as hypothesis-generating. Among patients with durable benefit, tumor-associated TCR clones showed greater expansion in peripheral blood 3 weeks after treatment started (n ≈ 21, p = 0.022). A pretreatment peripheral blood TCR clonality below the median was linked to improved progression-free and overall survival.

Each PCR received spiked-in synthetic TCR analog templates so that absolute template abundance could be estimated from read counts. TCRbeta CDR3 regions were amplified from genomic DNA with bias-controlled V and J gene primers using the immunoSEQ assay. Sequencing of rearranged TCRbeta segments was done at approximately 20X coverage. The source study handled its data this way. Sequencing errors were corrected by clustering, and CDR3s were annotated against IMGT so that V, D and J genes could be assigned. Out-of-frame and stop-codon sequences were excluded, and only productive TCRbeta rearrangements were used in downstream analyses. To compute clonality, Shannon entropy was normalized by the log of the number of unique productive sequences and then subtracted from one. Fisher's exact test with Benjamini-Hochberg correction, at a threshold of adjusted p below 0.01, was used to find clones that differed between time points or between blood and tumor. TCRdb holds this immuneACCESS table with in-frame rearrangements only. Some clones are missing; in checked studies, unresolved V genes explain under half, and the rest has no known cause. V, J and clone size derive from that table, while D and trimming were established from the DNA sequence. The sample table lists about 19,000 clones, roughly four fifths of them with a count of one. Approximately 1.8% of the sample is held by the ten biggest clonotypes.

The rearrangement joined TRBV7-9 to TRBJ2-7; no D gene is confidently identified. This TCR was recovered from a man aged 50-59 years with urothelial cancer. This specimen consisted of PBMCs, obtained around atezolizumab (anti-PD-L1) treatment. The bases read TGTGCCAGCTCCTCCGAGGCCGTTTACGAGCAGTACTTC. Translated, it reads CASSSEAVYEQYF.